This TCR beta chain was documented in a study of early T cells in non-severe SARS-CoV-2 infection. About the research overall: Investigators sequenced bulk RNA drawn from unsorted whole blood, and chains remained unpaired.

Separate cDNA molecules each had unique molecular identifiers attached to them. Each CDR3 protein gets one entry after TCRdb re-called the 5' RACE reads with MiXCR. The sample consists of around 80,000 distinct CDR3 sequences, roughly 15% of them appearing once. General study results and limits: VDJdb matches were skewed toward anti-spike CD8 T cell responses.

This clonotype was counted between two and nine times. Its specificity is not known. The sequenced material came from whole blood. The receptor comes from an adult who was a healthcare worker with PCR-confirmed SARS-CoV-2 infection or an uninfected control (not recorded which).

CDR3 nucleotide sequence: TGTGCCACCAGCAGAGATATTGTCAATGAGCAGTTCTTC. It translates to CATSRDIVNEQFF. J is TRBJ2-1 and V is TRBV15; the D is unclear. Deletions cut 0 bases from V and 6 bases from J, with 6 bases between. The germline CDR1 and CDR2 sequences are LNHNV and YYDKDF (reference sequence). CDR3 length: 13 amino acids.